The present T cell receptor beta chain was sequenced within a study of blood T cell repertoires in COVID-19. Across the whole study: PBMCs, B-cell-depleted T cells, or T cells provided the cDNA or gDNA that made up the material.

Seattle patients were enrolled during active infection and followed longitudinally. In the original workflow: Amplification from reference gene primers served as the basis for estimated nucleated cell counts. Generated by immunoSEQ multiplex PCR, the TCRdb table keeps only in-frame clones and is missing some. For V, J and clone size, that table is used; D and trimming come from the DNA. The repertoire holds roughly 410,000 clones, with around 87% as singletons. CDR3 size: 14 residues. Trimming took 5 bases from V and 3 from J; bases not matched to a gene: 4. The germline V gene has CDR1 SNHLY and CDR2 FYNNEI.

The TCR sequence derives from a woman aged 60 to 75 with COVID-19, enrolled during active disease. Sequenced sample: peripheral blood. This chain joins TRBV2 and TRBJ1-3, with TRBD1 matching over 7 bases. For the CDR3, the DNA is TGTGCCAGCAGTTTCTGGGACAGTGGAAACACCATATATTTT. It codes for CASSFWDSGNTIYF.